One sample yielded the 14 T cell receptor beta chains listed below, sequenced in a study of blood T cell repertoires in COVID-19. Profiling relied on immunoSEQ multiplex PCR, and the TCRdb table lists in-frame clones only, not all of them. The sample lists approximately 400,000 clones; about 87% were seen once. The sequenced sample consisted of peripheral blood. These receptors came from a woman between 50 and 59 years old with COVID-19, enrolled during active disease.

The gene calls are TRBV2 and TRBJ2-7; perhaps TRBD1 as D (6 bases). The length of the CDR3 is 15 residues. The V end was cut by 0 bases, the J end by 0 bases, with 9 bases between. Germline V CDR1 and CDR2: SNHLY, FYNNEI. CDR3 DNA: TGTGCCAGCAGTGAAGCTAGGGACACCTCCTACGAGCAGTACTTC. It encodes CASSEARDTSYEQYF. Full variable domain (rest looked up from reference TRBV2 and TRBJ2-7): EPEVTQTPSHQVTQMGQEVILRCVPISNHLYFYWYRQILGQKVEFLVSFYNNEISEKSEIFDDQFSVERPDGSNFTLKIRSTKLEDSAMYFCASSEARDTSYEQYFGPGTRLTVT.

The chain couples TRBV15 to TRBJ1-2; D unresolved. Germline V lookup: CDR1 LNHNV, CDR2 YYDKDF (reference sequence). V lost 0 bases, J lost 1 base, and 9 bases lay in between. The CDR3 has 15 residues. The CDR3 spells CATSRDRIGNYGYTF. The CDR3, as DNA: TGTGCCACCAGCAGAGACAGGATCGGTAACTATGGCTACACCTTC.

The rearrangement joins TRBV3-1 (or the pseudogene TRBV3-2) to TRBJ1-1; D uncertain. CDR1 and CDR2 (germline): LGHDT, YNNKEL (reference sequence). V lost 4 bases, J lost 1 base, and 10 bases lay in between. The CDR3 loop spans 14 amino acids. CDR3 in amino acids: CASSPREPNTEAFF. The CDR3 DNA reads TGTGCCAGCAGCCCACGGGAGCCGAACACTGAAGCTTTCTTT.

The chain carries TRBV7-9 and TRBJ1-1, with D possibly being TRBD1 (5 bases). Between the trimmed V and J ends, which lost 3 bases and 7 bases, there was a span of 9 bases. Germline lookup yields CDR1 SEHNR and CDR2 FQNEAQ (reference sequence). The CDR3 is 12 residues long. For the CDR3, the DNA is TGTGCCAGCAGCTTCCACAGGAATGAAGCTTTCTTT. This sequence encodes CASSFHRNEAFF.

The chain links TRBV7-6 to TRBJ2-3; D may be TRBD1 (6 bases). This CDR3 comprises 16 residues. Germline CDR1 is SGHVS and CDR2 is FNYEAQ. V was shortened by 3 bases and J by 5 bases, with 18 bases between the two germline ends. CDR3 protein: CASSFRQAPPGDTQYF. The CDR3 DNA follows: TGTGCCAGCAGCTTCCGACAGGCCCCACCGGGAGATACGCAGTATTTT.

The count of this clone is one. CDR3 protein: CASSETSGQPQHF. CDR3 DNA: TGCGCCAGCAGTGAGACATCAGGGCAGCCCCAGCATTTT. V is TRBV10-2 and J is TRBJ1-5; tentatively, D is TRBD1 (5 bases). The V end was cut by 2 bases, the J end by 7 bases, with 9 bases between. CDR1 WSHSY and CDR2 SAAADI come from the germline V gene. This CDR3 comprises 13 residues.

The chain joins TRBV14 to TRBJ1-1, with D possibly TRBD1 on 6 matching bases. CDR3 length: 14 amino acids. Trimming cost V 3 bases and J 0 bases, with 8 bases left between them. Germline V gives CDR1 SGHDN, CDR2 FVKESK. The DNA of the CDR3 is TGTGCCAGCAGCCAGGACAGCATGAACACTGAAGCTTTCTTT. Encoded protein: CASSQDSMNTEAFF.

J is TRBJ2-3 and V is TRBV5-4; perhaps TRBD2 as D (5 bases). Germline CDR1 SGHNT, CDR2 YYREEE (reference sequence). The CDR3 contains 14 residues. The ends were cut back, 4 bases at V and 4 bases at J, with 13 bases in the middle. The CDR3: CASSSGSEADTQYF. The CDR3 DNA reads TGTGCCAGCAGCAGTGGGTCGGAGGCAGATACGCAGTATTTT.

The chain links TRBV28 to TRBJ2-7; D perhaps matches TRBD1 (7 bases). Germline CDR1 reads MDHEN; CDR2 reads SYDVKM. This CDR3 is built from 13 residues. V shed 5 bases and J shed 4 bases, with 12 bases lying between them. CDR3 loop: CASSRGTEYEQYF. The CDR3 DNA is TGTGCCAGCAGTCGCGGGACAGAGTACGAGCAGTACTTC.

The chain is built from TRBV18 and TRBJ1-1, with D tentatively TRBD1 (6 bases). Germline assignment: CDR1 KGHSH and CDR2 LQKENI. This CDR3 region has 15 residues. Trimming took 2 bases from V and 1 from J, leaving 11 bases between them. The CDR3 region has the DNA TGTGCCAGCTCACCAACAGGGCAAGGGAACACTGAAGCTTTCTTT. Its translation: CASSPTGQGNTEAFF.

The CDR3 coding sequence is TGTGCCTGGAGTGGTTCGAGGGGGGGAACTAATGAAAAACTGTTTTTT. Amino acids: CAWSGSRGGTNEKLFF. The chain combines TRBV30 with TRBJ1-4, with D possibly TRBD1 on 6 matching bases. V gave up 1 base and J gave up 1 base, with 13 bases separating them. This CDR3 spans 16 amino acids. Per the germline V gene, CDR1 is GTSNPN and CDR2 is SVGIG (reference sequence).

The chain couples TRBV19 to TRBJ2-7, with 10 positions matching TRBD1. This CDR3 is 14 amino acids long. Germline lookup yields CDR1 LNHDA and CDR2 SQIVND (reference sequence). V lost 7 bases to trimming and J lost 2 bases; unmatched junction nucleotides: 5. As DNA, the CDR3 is TGTGCCAGTATGGGGACAGGGGATACCTACGAGCAGTACTTC. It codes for CASMGTGDTYEQYF.

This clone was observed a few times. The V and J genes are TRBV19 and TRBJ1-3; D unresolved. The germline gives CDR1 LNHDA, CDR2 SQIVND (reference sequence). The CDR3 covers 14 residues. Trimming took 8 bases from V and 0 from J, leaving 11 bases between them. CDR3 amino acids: CASQRAPSGNTIYF. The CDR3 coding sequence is TGTGCCAGTCAGCGGGCCCCCTCTGGAAACACCATATATTTT.

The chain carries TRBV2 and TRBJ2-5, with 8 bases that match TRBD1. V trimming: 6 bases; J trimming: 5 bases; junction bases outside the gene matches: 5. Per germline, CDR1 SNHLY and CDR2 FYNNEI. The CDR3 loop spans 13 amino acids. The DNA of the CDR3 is TGTGCCAGCAGCCGGACAGGGAGGGAGACCCAGTACTTC. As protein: CASSRTGRETQYF.